The rows below give T cell receptor beta chains drawn from one sample of a study of blood T cell repertoires in COVID-19. The protocol was immunoSEQ multiplex PCR, while the TCRdb copy is restricted to in-frame clones and leaves out a portion. This table holds roughly 140,000 clones, 65% to 90% found once. The sequencing input was peripheral blood. These receptors came from a man aged 55 to 70 with active or convalescent COVID-19. The conserved cysteine and the conserved F or W are not part of the CDR3 here. The order of the fields is V gene, J gene, clone size, CDR3 protein. Only some rows state a clone size, as once, few, many or a class for expanded clones.

TRBV20-1	TRBJ2-1	.	SARLDFEQF
TRBV3-1/TRBV3-2	TRBJ1-2	.	ASSQGGPLNYGYT
TRBV19	TRBJ1-5	once	ASSIVSAAIAGPQH
TRBV18	TRBJ1-2	.	ASSPGQTNYGYT
TRBV5-1	TRBJ1-1	once	ASSSSGDFTEAF
TRBV4-3	TRBJ2-1	.	ASSQDSEYEQF
TRBV5-8	TRBJ2-3	.	ASSLGGFTDTQY
TRBV6-1	TRBJ2-3	.	ASSENVQGHFSTDTQY
TRBV5-1	TRBJ2-2	.	ASSLGPNTGELF
TRBV19	TRBJ1-1	few	ASSEQGFTEAF
TRBV7-2	TRBJ2-5	.	ASSPTSGETQY
TRBV9	TRBJ2-3	.	ASSVGGSGGRTDTQY
TRBV7-2	TRBJ2-4	few	ASSSTPGSTIQY
TRBV6-5	TRBJ2-1	.	ASIRDWRGNEQF
TRBV4-3	TRBJ2-7	once	ASSQEIASGGPLEQY
TRBV15	TRBJ2-3	.	ATSRIPVRGTDTQY
TRBV7-2	TRBJ1-3	many	ASSRRDRVGSTIY
TRBV6-6	TRBJ2-3	.	ASTDAGASGEGTQY
TRBV6-1	TRBJ1-5	.	ASSENTVNQPQH
TRBV18	TRBJ1-2	.	ASSPLSGTGLYGYT
TRBV19	TRBJ2-2	.	ASSIMNRGNTGELF
TRBV2	TRBJ1-2	few	ASSEQTYYGYT
TRBV10-1	TRBJ1-1	.	ASSDGTGVTEAF
TRBV5-3	TRBJ1-5	.	ARRRAGSEFHNQPQH
TRBV5-5	TRBJ2-7	.	ASSSALVAQPPPYEQY
TRBV29-1	TRBJ1-2	.	SVEPLLGRYT
TRBV14	TRBJ1-3	.	ASSQAGAGNTIY
TRBV6-5	TRBJ1-5	.	ASSYSKGGQPQH
TRBV19	TRBJ1-2	.	ASSIATGEAYGYT
TRBV2	TRBJ1-2	.	ASSARQGLGGYT
TRBV7-9	TRBJ1-2	.	ASSTWTGLTYGYT
TRBV29-1	TRBJ1-5	.	SVAFGGRDNQPQH
TRBV19	TRBJ2-5	.	ASSIQGSQETQY
TRBV5-1	TRBJ1-4	.	ASRSGGRANEKLF
TRBV6-2/TRBV6-3	TRBJ2-4	few	ASSYRQGQNIQY
TRBV6-2/TRBV6-3	TRBJ2-7	.	ASSTSVGGSLYEQY
TRBV6-5	TRBJ2-3	.	ASSYNRGSSTDTQY
TRBV7-8	TRBJ1-3	.	ASSLPGLGQGVNTIY
TRBV5-4	TRBJ1-4	.	ASSLGTTLSEKLF
TRBV30	TRBJ1-3	.	AWSPDSHSGNTIY
TRBV15	TRBJ1-2	.	ATSRDTNYGYT
TRBV19	TRBJ1-2	.	ASSIAGQGYNGYT
TRBV5-8	TRBJ2-5	.	ASLKRQLQETQY
TRBV15	TRBJ2-7	once	ATSRDLAYEQY
TRBV6-2/TRBV6-3	TRBJ1-5	.	ASSSNRGSDQPQH
TRBV19	TRBJ2-7	.	ASSRYRDRVNEQY